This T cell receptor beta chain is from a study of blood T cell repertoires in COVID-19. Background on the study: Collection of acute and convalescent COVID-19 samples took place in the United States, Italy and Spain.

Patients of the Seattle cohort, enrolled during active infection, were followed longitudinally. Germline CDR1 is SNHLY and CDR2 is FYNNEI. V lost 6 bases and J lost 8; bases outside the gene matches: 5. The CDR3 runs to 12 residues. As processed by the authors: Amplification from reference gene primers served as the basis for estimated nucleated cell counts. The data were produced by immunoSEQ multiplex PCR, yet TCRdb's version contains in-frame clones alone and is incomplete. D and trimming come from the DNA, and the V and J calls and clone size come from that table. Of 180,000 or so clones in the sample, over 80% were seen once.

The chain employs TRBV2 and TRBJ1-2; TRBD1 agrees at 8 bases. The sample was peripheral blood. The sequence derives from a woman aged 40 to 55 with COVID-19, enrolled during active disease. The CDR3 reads CASRDRVKGYTF. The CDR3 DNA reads TGTGCCAGCAGGGACAGGGTTAAGGGCTACACCTTC.